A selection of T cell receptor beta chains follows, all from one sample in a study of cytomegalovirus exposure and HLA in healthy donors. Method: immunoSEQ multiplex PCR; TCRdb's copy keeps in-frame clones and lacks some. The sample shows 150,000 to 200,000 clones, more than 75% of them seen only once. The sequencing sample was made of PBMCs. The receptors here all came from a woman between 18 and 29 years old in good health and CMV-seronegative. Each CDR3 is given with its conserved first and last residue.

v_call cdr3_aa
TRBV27 CASSLFRGIRETQYF
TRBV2 CASSTGTGTYNEQFF
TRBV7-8 CASSFVGVGTGTYEQYF
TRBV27 CASSRSRVQETQYF
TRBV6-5 CASSNRGVNGYTF
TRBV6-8 CASNSMTAPYEQYF
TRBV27 CASSLGVLAGETQYF
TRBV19 CASTWTGGRSGANVLTF
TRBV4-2 CASSQGSGSTDTQYF
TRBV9 CASSASGGRRETQYF
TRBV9 CASSVGLAGGRSYEQYF
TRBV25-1 CASSELGTPGQETQYF
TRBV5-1 CASQQDPASSGNTIYF
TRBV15 CATSRGHTGAQETQYF
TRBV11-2 CASSLGHDTEAFF
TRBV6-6 CASSYPRGAYNYGYTF
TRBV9 CASSQFRDTEAFF
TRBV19 CASSMRGQGYYEQYF
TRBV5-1 CASSLELAGGQKTQYF
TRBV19 CASSLDRKNEQFF
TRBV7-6 CASSLARTGFSATNEKLFF
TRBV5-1 CASRTEVKNIQYF
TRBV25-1 CASSEYEVTGASFWYF
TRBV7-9 CASSRGTAGDSPLHF
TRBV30 CAWGKTGLTIYF
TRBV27 CASGQFEAFF
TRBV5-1 CASSSAGWGAYNEQFF
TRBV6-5 CASRGGPTEAFF
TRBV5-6 CASSLQGATYEQYF
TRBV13 CASSPTGSMNTQYF
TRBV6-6 CASSSRQSTEAFF
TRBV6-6 CASSYRSDGSYEQYF
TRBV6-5 CASSYGTDTYEQYF
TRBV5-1 CASSLPGDVTDTQYF
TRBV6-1 CASSEPKTGDGDSPLHF
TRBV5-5 CASSLEGVDYGYTF
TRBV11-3 CASSSPGHKEAFF
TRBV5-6 CASSSQGQGGVGNQPQHF
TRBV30 CAWNLGLNSPLHF
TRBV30 CAWSAPSIVETQYF
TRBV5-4 CASSRRQGGNTEAFF
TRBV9 CASNRQGRGYTF
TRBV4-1 CASSQDSLAGRSPLHF
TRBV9 CASSKQGAGTDTQYF
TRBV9 CASSVRSGATQFNEQFF
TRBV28 CASRPPQRMGEQYF
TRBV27 CASSLGGSPNYGYTF
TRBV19 CASSIDTGPAGELFF